The 13 T cell receptor beta chains given below trace back to one sample, sequenced in a study of cytomegalovirus exposure and HLA in healthy donors. PCR involved 60 Vbeta and 13 Jbeta primers. Sequenced by immunoSEQ multiplex PCR; TCRdb stores in-frame clones only, minus some. This sample yields approximately 200,000 clones, of which 74% are seen a single time; about 3.1% belongs to the top ten. Material: PBMCs. Receptors were obtained from a woman aged 25 to 39 in good health and CMV-seropositive.

This clone is a singleton in its sample. For the CDR3, the DNA is TGTGCCAGCACTACCGGGACAGGGGGTTTCAATGAGCAGTTCTTC. It is translated as CASTTGTGGFNEQFF. This sequence joins TRBV9 and TRBJ2-1; 11 bases fit TRBD1. V dropped 6 bases and J dropped 6; count of bases not matched to a gene: 8. Germline V lookup: CDR1 SGDLS, CDR2 YYNGEE. There are 15 residues in the CDR3.

This rearrangement joins TRBV11-2 to TRBJ2-2, with 8 bases identical to TRBD1. Germline-derived CDR1 and CDR2 are SGHAT and FQNNGV. The CDR3 extends over 16 amino acids. The trim removed 5 bases at V and 3 bases at J, leaving 8 bases unmatched. For the CDR3, the DNA is TGTGCCAGCAGCACCCGCAGGGGGCAGGACACCGGGGAGCTGTTTTTT. Translating gives CASSTRRGQDTGELFF.

In its sample, this clone was seen a few times. CDR3 residues: CASSSTGGMLNTEAFF. For the CDR3, the DNA is TGTGCCAGCAGTTCTACAGGGGGAATGCTGAACACTGAAGCTTTCTTT. This chain links TRBV27 with TRBJ1-1, with 8 bases matching TRBD1. The CDR3 is 16 amino acids. V lost 4 bases to trimming and J lost 0 bases; unmatched junction nucleotides: 7. Germline CDR1 is MNHEY and CDR2 is SMNVEV (reference sequence).

The chain recombines TRBV19 with TRBJ1-4, with D uncertain. The length of the CDR3 is 15 residues. Trimming stripped 5 bases from V and 0 bases from J, with 10 bases between. Germline assignment: CDR1 LNHDA and CDR2 SQIVND (reference sequence). The CDR3: CASSSSAATNEKLFF. CDR3 coding DNA: TGTGCCAGTAGTTCCTCAGCGGCAACTAATGAAAAACTGTTTTTT.

This rearrangement joins TRBV5-8 to TRBJ2-7; D gene uncertain. Germline CDR1 SGHTS, CDR2 YDEGEE. CDR3 length: 15 amino acids. Trimming shortened V by 1 base and J by 0 bases, and 11 bases separated the two germline ends. CDR3 protein: CASSLNQQDSYEQYF. CDR3 nucleotides: TGTGCCAGCAGCTTGAATCAACAAGACTCCTACGAGCAGTACTTC.

The rearrangement links TRBV29-1 to TRBJ1-1, with D perhaps TRBD1 (5 bases). Per the germline V gene, CDR1 is SQVTM and CDR2 is ANQGSEA. The CDR3 runs to 13 residues. With 5 bases removed from V and 4 bases from J, the gap between germline ends came to 14 bases. The CDR3, as DNA: TGCAGCGTTAGTGCGGGGGGTGGCACTGAAGCTTTCTTT. As protein: CSVSAGGGTEAFF.

The chain uses TRBV10-2 and TRBJ2-7; D might be TRBD2 (6 bases). Germline lookup yields CDR1 WSHSY and CDR2 SAAADI. CDR3 length: 15 amino acids. Trimming cost V 3 bases and J 7 bases, with 19 bases left between them. The CDR3 DNA is TGCGCCAGCAGTGACGGAGCGGGCAACATGGGGGAGCAGTACTTC. The encoded protein is CASSDGAGNMGEQYF.

The chain joins TRBV27 to TRBJ2-5; 10 nucleotides line up with TRBD2. V lost 5 bases, J lost 4 bases, and 16 bases stayed unmatched. The CDR3 length is 18 residues. Germline CDR1 reads MNHEY; CDR2 reads SMNVEV (reference sequence). CDR3 loop: CASSPLGSGRALGETQYF. Written as DNA, the CDR3 is TGTGCCAGCAGTCCCCTGGGGAGCGGGAGGGCCCTCGGAGAGACCCAGTACTTC.

This chain links TRBV5-1 with TRBJ2-3; D possibly corresponds to TRBD2 (6 bases). The ends were cut back, 4 bases at V and 4 bases at J, with 19 bases in the middle. The CDR3 has 16 residues. The germline gives CDR1 SGHRS, CDR2 YFSETQ. The CDR3 reads CASSAGTSPWADTQYF. CDR3 nucleotides: TGCGCCAGCAGCGCAGGGACTTCCCCTTGGGCAGATACGCAGTATTTT.

This sequence joins TRBV27 and TRBJ2-7; tentatively, D is TRBD2 (6 bases). The V end was cut by 6 bases, the J end by 4 bases, with 16 bases between. The germline V gene encodes CDR1 MNHEY and CDR2 SMNVEV (reference sequence). The CDR3 is 14 amino acids. CDR3 nucleotide sequence: TGTGCCAGCAGGGGGGGATCGCCAACTTACGAGCAGTACTTC. It translates to CASRGGSPTYEQYF.

V gene TRBV5-4 combines with J gene TRBJ1-1; TRBD1 matches 11 bases. The V and J ends lost 4 bases and 5 bases, in that order; junction bases with no gene match: 10. The CDR3 totals 16 residues. Germline CDR1 is SGHNT and CDR2 is YYREEE (reference sequence). The CDR3, as DNA: TGTGCCAGCAGCGCGGGACAGGGGGGGATCAGGACTGAAGCTTTCTTT. It specifies CASSAGQGGIRTEAFF.

This sequence joins TRBV7-9 and TRBJ2-7; tentative D call: TRBD1 (6 bases). The germline CDR1 and CDR2 sequences are SEHNR and FQNEAQ (reference sequence). The CDR3 loop spans 16 amino acids. Trimming removed 2 bases from V and 0 bases from J, with 14 bases in between. CDR3 sequence (DNA): TGTGCCAGCAGCTTAAGGCAGGGGACCTTCTCCTACGAGCAGTACTTC. The encoded protein is CASSLRQGTFSYEQYF.

This chain connects TRBV4-1 to TRBJ2-2, with D possibly TRBD2 on 6 matching bases. The CDR3 spans 14 residues. The ends were cut back, 8 bases at V and 6 bases at J, with 16 bases in the middle. Germline-derived CDR1 and CDR2 are MGHRA and YSYEKL. The CDR3 loop reads CASSRGPGAGELFF. CDR3 in DNA: TGCGCCAGCTCCCGAGGGCCGGGGGCCGGGGAGCTGTTTTTT.